The following is a TCR beta chain sequence with its context. The antigen is not known. This table comes from immunoSEQ multiplex PCR, and its TCRdb copy is limited to in-frame clones, with some not included. The sample includes 600,000 or so clones, around 96% of them seen just once. This CDR3 has 16 amino acids. The V and J ends lost 8 bases and 1 base respectively, with 20 bases between them. Germline values: CDR1 MDHEN, CDR2 SYDVKM. The sample comes from a study of shared clonotypes between healthy human individuals. Study-level information: A donor's plate count was three for CD4 naive and three for CD4 memory; CD8 naive had two and CD8 memory one. Study-wide results and limits: Generally, naive subsets came out with larger estimated richness than memory subsets. Shared clonotypes: about 5.3% naive CD4, under 4% naive CD8, 2.3% memory CD4, about 0.41% memory CD8.

In the naive CD8 group, cells lacked CD45RO and were positively selected for CCR7, so terminally differentiated effector memory CD45RA+ cells were left out. This chain uses TRBV28 with TRBJ1-2; no definite D call. Sequencing used naive CD8+ T cells sorted from blood. The receptor's source is a woman under 40 in good health. CDR3 region: CASGPVRGFGNYGYTF. CDR3 sequence (DNA): TGTGCCAGCGGGCCTGTTCGGGGATTTGGTAACTATGGCTACACCTTC.